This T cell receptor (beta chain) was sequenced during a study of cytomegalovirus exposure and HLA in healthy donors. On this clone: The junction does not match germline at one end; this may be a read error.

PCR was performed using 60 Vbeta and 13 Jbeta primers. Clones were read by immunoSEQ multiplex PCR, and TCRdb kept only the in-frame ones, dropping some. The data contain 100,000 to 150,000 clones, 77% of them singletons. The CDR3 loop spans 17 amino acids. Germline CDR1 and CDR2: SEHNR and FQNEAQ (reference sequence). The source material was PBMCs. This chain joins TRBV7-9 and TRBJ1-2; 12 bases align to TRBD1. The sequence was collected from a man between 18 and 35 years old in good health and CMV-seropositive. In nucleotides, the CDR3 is TGTTCCAGCAGCCCAGTGGGGGACAGGGGGCTTTATGGCGGCTACACCTTC. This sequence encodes CSSSPVGDRGLYGGYTF.